A single sample is the source of the 23 T cell receptor beta chains below, sequenced in a study of molecular identifiers for immune sequencing clone quantification (dated by TCRdb to the late 2010s). Libraries came from PCR. Sequencer: NextSeq 500. The public reads were run again by TCRdb, first through fastp at Q25 and then through MiXCR, and only productive beta chains were kept. Rows are combined by CDR3 protein, so each entry shows the most common genes and DNA. For this sample there are about half a million distinct CDR3 sequences; about 25% appear just once. The ten largest clones add up to around 0.79% of the sample. The sample was naive CD8+ T cells from blood, with Jurkat cell RNA spiked in. The cell subset or site label on this specimen signifies: FACS-sorted CD8+CD4-CCR7+CD45RA+ naive T cells. These receptors originate from a human donor in good health. Some libraries in this study had Jurkat cell RNA spiked in.

This clonotype occurred a few times. The genes are TRBV6-5 and TRBJ1-4; no clear D. V lost 4 bases, J lost 3 bases, and 9 bases lay in between. Germline V gives CDR1 MNHEY, CDR2 SVGAGI. The CDR3 is 14 residues long. The CDR3 DNA reads TGTGCCAGCAGTTTCAGCCCGTCTAATGAAAAACTGTTTTTT. Translation gives CASSFSPSNEKLFF.

The CDR3 reads CASSQVLSVKRTQYF. The CDR3 DNA sequence: TGCGCCAGCAGCCAAGTATTGAGCGTAAAGAGGACCCAGTACTTC. The rearrangement uses TRBV4-1 and TRBJ2-5; D not certain. This CDR3 region has 15 residues. The V gene's germline CDR1 is MGHRA and CDR2 YSYEKL. Trimming left V 1 base short and J 7 bases short, with 16 bases between.

This clonotype appeared many times. The rearrangement links TRBV20-1 to TRBJ2-7; D unclear. Germline CDR1 and CDR2: DFQATT and SNEGSKA (reference sequence). This CDR3 region has 12 residues. V lost 1 base, J lost 2 bases, and 6 bases lay in between. The CDR3 DNA is TGCAGTGCTAGAGTTAACACCTACGAGCAGTACTTC. As protein: CSARVNTYEQYF.

This clonotype was picked up a small number of times. A much more abundant neighbour one base away suggests this may be a read error. The rearrangement uses TRBV20-1 and TRBJ2-7; no clear D. Trimming removed 2 bases from V and 3 bases from J, with 8 bases in between. CDR3 length: 12 amino acids. CDR1 is DFQATT and CDR2 is SNEGSKA in the germline V gene (reference sequence). The CDR3: CSARHGYYEQYF. CDR3 DNA sequence: TGCAGTGCTAGACACGGGTACTACGAGCAGTACTTC.

This clonotype was seen a handful of times. This chain links TRBV6-2 or TRBV6-3 with TRBJ2-1; 9 bases fit TRBD2. The CDR3 consists of 18 residues. The V gene end was trimmed by 2 bases and the J gene end by 1 base; junction bases not matched to a gene: 9. Germline CDR1 reads MNHEY; CDR2 reads SVGEGT. CDR3 sequence (DNA): TGTGCCAGCAGTTACCCCAAGACTAGCGGATTTTCCTACAATGAGCAGTTCTTC. As protein: CASSYPKTSGFSYNEQFF.

The DNA for the CDR3 is TGCAGTGCTAGAGATTATAGGGGGCGCCCAGATACGCAGTATTTT. It specifies CSARDYRGRPDTQYF. The chain recombines TRBV20-1 with TRBJ2-3, with 7 positions matching TRBD1. The CDR3 totals 15 residues. Germline CDR1 reads DFQATT; CDR2 reads SNEGSKA (reference sequence). Trimming at V came to 0 bases and at J to 4 bases, leaving 7 bases not matched to a gene.

This clonotype appeared once. Possible read error: a much larger clone is one base away. V gene TRBV21-1 combines with J gene TRBJ1-5; the table gives TRBD1 as D, unverified against the DNA. TRBV21-1 is termed a pseudogene. CDR3 size: 15 residues. The CDR3 reads CASSKDRATRKPQDF. The DNA for the CDR3 is TGTGCCAGCAGCAAAGACAGGGCTACAAGGAAGCCCCAGGATTTT.

A word on this clonotype: The junction differs from germline at one of its ends, possibly a read error. CDR3 residues: CASSPRTATGVLFF. The CDR3 DNA sequence: TGTGCCAGCAGTCCCAGGACAGCCACCGGGGTGCTGTTTTTT. The chain uses TRBV28 and TRBJ2-2, with D possibly TRBD1 on 6 matching bases. The germline CDR1 and CDR2 sequences are MDHEN and SYDVKM. This CDR3 is built from 14 residues. The full variable domain, rest sourced from reference TRBV28 and TRBJ2-2, is DVKVTQSSRYLVKRTGEKVFLECVQDMDHENMFWYRQDPGLGLRLIYFSYDVKMKEKGDIPEGYSVSREKKERFSLILESASTNQTSMYLCASSPRTATGVLFFGEGSRLTVL.

The chain is built from TRBV10-3 and TRBJ2-7; the match to TRBD2 covers 9 bases. Germline values: CDR1 ENHRY, CDR2 SYGVKD. CDR3 length: 16 amino acids. After removal of 2 bases from V and 0 bases from J, the junction contained 5 bases not matched to a gene. The CDR3 protein is CAISELAGSSSYEQYF. In nucleotides, the CDR3 is TGTGCCATCAGTGAGCTAGCGGGAAGTAGCTCCTACGAGCAGTACTTC.

This clonotype was counted between two and nine times. The V and J genes are TRBV14 and TRBJ2-7, with unresolved D. Trimming pared 0 bases from V and 1 base from J, leaving 19 bases between. This CDR3 is 18 amino acids long. Germline V lookup: CDR1 SGHDN, CDR2 FVKESK. The chain's CDR3 is CASSQDIRETAGSYEQYF. Here the CDR3 DNA reads TGTGCCAGCAGCCAAGACATCCGTGAGACGGCCGGGTCCTACGAGCAGTACTTC.

The J gene is TRBJ1-1, the V gene TRBV9; D is perhaps TRBD1 (5 bases). The CDR3 is made up of 13 amino acids. Germline V gene data show CDR1 as SGDLS and CDR2 as YYNGEE. The V gene lost 0 bases and the J gene lost 6 bases, with 9 bases spanning the gap. The CDR3 region has the DNA TGTGCCAGCAGCGTAGGAGGGGACGCTGAAGCTTTCTTT. This gives the protein CASSVGGDAEAFF.

The chain is built from TRBV13 and TRBJ2-5; 10 bases line up with TRBD1. Germline V gene data show CDR1 as PRHDT and CDR2 as FYEKMQ (reference sequence). V lost 4 bases and J lost 7; bases outside the gene matches: 6. The CDR3 is 14 residues long. The CDR3 reads CASSSYRDRGTQYF. For the CDR3, the DNA is TGTGCCAGCAGCTCATACCGGGACAGGGGGACCCAGTACTTC.

Notes on this clonotype: A much larger clonotype is one base distant, so this may be a read error. The rearrangement links TRBV27 to TRBJ2-6; D is perhaps TRBD1 (5 bases). This CDR3 spans 17 amino acids. The germline V gene encodes CDR1 MNHEY and CDR2 SMNVEV (reference sequence). CDR3 amino acids: CASSWQGRMAGANVPTF. The CDR3 DNA is TGTGCCAGCAGTTGGCAGGGTAGAATGGCTGGGGCCAACGTCCCGACTTTC.

This clonotype showed up just a few times. J is TRBJ2-7 and V is TRBV3-1; possibly TRBD1 for D (6 bases). The CDR3 contains 17 residues. V lost 0 bases and J 3 bases, leaving 18 bases between the germline ends. Per germline, CDR1 LGHDT and CDR2 YNNKEL (reference sequence). CDR3 region: CASSQEHKYGTRYEQYF. In DNA form, the CDR3 reads TGTGCCAGCAGCCAAGAGCATAAGTACGGGACACGCTACGAGCAGTACTTC.

The chain employs TRBV27 and TRBJ1-3; the D gene is possibly TRBD1 (5 bases). V was shortened by 3 bases and J by 4 bases, with 10 bases between the two germline ends. Germline V gene lookup returns CDR1 MNHEY and CDR2 SMNVEV (reference sequence). The CDR3 has 14 residues. The CDR3 sequence is CASSLQGVGNTIYF. CDR3 nucleotides: TGTGCCAGCAGTTTGCAAGGGGTCGGAAACACCATATATTTT.

A note on this clonotype: A read error is possible here, since a much larger clone lies one base away. The chain uses TRBV7-9 and TRBJ2-3; 9 bases are shared with TRBD2. Germline V gene lookup returns CDR1 SEHNR and CDR2 FQNEAQ (reference sequence). The CDR3 runs to 16 residues. CDR3: CASGLILAGDADTQYF. CDR3 DNA sequence: TGTGCCAGCGGCTTAATATTAGCGGGAGACGCAGATACGCAGTATTTT.

The chain joins TRBV2 to TRBJ2-6, with a weak D call TRBD2 (6 bases). Germline CDR1 reads SNHLY; CDR2 reads FYNNEI. The CDR3 has 15 residues. V shed 8 bases and J shed 1 base, with 12 bases lying between them. The chain's CDR3 is CASQGGMSGANVLTF. In DNA, the CDR3 is TGTGCCAGCCAGGGCGGGATGTCTGGGGCCAACGTCCTGACTTTC.

This clonotype was seen ten or more times. The chain has TRBV28 and TRBJ2-3; 7 bases fit TRBD2. V lost 4 bases, J lost 2 bases, and 6 bases stayed unmatched. From germline, CDR1 is MDHEN and CDR2 SYDVKM. There are 15 residues in the CDR3. CDR3 nucleotides: TGTGCCAGCAGTTACCGCGGGAGCCTCACAGATACGCAGTATTTT. Encoded protein: CASSYRGSLTDTQYF.

J is TRBJ1-5 and V is TRBV10-3; D remains ambiguous. V shed 3 bases and J shed 0 bases, with 12 bases lying between them. Per the germline V gene, CDR1 is ENHRY and CDR2 is SYGVKD. The CDR3 is made up of 16 amino acids. CDR3 region: CAISEWGEGSNQPQHF. DNA of the CDR3: TGTGCCATCAGTGAATGGGGTGAGGGTAGCAATCAGCCCCAGCATTTT.

The chain has TRBV12-3 or TRBV12-4 and TRBJ2-3; D ambiguous. Trimming removed 5 bases from V and 0 bases from J, with 15 bases in between. The CDR3 totals 16 residues. CDR3 in amino acids: CASSPSFGPSTDTQYF. The CDR3 nucleotides read TGTGCCAGCAGTCCGTCATTCGGACCTAGCACAGATACGCAGTATTTT.

The chain combines TRBV4-3 with TRBJ2-5; D is tentatively TRBD1 or TRBD2 (6 bases each). The CDR3 sequence is 15 residues long. Germline CDR1 and CDR2: LGHNA and YSLEER. The V end lost 1 base, the J end lost 5 bases, and 14 bases lay between the germline ends. CDR3 in DNA: TGCGCCAGCAGCCAAGTTTTGGGGGGCCTCGAGACCCAGTACTTC. Its translation: CASSQVLGGLETQYF.

A remark on this clonotype: An end of the junction does not agree with germline; a read error may underlie this. The chain has TRBV19 and TRBJ1-1; TRBD1 might be the D (5 bases). CDR1 and CDR2 from the germline V gene are LNHDA and SQIVND (reference sequence). There are 15 residues in the CDR3. The DNA for the CDR3 is TGTGCCAGTAGTAATAAGGGACTGATGAACACTGAAGTTTTCTTT. Its translation: CASSNKGLMNTEVFF.

This clonotype was recorded many times. The genes are TRBV7-9 and TRBJ1-3; D not certain. There are 14 residues in the CDR3. Trimming pared 3 bases from V and 3 bases from J, leaving 9 bases between. CDR1 is SEHNR and CDR2 is FQNEAQ in the germline V gene (reference sequence). The CDR3 loop is CASSFSGDGNTIYF. The CDR3 DNA reads as TGTGCCAGCAGCTTTTCCGGGGATGGAAACACCATATATTTT.